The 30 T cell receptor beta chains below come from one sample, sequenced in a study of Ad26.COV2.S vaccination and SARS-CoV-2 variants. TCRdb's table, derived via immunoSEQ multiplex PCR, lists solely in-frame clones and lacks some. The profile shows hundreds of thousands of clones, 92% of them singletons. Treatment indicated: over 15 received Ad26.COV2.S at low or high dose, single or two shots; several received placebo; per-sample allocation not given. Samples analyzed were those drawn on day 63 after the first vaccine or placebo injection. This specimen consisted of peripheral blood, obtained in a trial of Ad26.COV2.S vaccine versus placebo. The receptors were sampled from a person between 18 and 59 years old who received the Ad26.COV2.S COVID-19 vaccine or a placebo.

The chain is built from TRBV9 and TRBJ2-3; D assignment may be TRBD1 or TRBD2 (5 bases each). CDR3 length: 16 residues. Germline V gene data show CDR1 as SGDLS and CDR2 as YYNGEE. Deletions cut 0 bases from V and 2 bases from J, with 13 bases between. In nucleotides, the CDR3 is TGTGCCAGCAGCGTAGAGGGACGGGGAGCCACAGATACGCAGTATTTT. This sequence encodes CASSVEGRGATDTQYF. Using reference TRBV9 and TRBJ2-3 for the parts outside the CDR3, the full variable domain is DSGVTQTPKHLITATGQRVTLRCSPRSGDLSVYWYQQSLDQGLQFLIQYYNGEERAKGNILERFSAQQFPDLHSELNLSSLELGDSALYFCASSVEGRGATDTQYFGPGTRLTVL.

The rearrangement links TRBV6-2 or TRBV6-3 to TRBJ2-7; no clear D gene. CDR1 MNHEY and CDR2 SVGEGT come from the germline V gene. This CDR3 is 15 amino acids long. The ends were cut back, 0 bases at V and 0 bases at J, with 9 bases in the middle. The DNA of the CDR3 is TGTGCCAGCAGTTACTCTCCTCCCCGCTCCTACGAGCAGTACTTC. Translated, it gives CASSYSPPRSYEQYF.

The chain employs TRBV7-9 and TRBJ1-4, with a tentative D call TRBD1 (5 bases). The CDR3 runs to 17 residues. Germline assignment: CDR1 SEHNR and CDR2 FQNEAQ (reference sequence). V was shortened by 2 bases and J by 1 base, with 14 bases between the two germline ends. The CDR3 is CASSLSANRRTNEKLFF. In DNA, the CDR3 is TGTGCCAGCAGCTTAAGCGCAAACAGGAGAACTAATGAAAAACTGTTTTTT.

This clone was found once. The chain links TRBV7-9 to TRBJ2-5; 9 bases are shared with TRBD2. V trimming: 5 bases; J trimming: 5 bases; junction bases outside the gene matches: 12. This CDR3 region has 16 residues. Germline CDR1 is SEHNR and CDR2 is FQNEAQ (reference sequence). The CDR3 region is CASSPQGAGGLETQYF. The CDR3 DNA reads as TGTGCCAGCAGCCCCCAGGGAGCGGGGGGTTTGGAGACCCAGTACTTC.

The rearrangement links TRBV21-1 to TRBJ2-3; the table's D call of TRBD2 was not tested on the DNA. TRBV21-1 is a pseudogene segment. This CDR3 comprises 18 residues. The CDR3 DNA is TGTGCCAGCAGCAAATCCCGGCAGCGGGGACCCCCCACAGATACGCAGTATTTT. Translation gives CASSKSRQRGPPTDTQYF.

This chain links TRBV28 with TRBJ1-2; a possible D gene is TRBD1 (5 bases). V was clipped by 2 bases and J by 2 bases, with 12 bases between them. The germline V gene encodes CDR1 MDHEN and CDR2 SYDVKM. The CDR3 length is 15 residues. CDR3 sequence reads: CASSLGPTANYGYTF. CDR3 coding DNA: TGTGCCAGCAGTTTAGGCCCGACAGCGAACTATGGCTACACCTTC.

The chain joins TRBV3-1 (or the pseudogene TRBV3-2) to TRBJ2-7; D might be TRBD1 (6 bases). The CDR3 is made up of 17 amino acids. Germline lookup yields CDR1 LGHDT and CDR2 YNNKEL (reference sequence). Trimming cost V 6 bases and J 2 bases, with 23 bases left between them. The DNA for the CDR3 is TGTGCCAGCAGTTCCCTAGCCTGGGGGACATCAACCTACGAGCAGTACTTC. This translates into CASSSLAWGTSTYEQYF.

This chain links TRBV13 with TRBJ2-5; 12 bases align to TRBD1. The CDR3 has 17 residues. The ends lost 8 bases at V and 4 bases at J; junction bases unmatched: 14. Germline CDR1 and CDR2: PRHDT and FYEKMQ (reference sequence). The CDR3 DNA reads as TGTGCCAGCGGGGCGGGGACAGGGGGCTTTGGTGGAGAGACCCAGTACTTC. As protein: CASGAGTGGFGGETQYF.

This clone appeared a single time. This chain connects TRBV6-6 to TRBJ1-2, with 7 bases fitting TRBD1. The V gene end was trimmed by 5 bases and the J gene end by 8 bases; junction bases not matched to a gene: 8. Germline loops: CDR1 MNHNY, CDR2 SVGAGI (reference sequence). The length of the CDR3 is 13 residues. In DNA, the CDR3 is TGTGCCAGCAGTCGTGACAGGGCGGGAGGCTACACCTTC. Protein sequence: CASSRDRAGGYTF.

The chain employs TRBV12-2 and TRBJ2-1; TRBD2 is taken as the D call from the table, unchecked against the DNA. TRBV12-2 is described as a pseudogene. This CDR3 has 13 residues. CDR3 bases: TGTGCAAGTCGCTCGCGACTAGCGGGGGGACCCATCTTC. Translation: CASRSRLAGGPIF.

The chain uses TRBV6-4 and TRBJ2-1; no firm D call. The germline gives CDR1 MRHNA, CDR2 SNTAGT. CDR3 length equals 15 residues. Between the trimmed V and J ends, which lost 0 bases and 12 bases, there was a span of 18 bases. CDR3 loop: CASSDSRTPAGPQFF. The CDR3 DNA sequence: TGTGCCAGCAGTGACTCGAGAACCCCGGCTGGGCCGCAGTTCTTC.

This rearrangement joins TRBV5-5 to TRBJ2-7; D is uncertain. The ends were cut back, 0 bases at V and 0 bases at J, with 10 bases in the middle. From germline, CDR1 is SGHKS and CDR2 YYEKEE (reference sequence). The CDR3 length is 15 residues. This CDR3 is CASSLASSLSYEQYF. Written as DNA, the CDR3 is TGTGCCAGCAGCTTGGCCTCGTCGCTCTCCTACGAGCAGTACTTC.

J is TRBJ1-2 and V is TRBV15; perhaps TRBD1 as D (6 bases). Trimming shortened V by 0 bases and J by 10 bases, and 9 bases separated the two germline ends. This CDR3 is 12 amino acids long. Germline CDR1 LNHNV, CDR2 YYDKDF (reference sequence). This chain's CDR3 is CATSRDAGAYTF. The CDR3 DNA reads TGTGCCACCAGCAGAGATGCGGGGGCCTACACCTTC.

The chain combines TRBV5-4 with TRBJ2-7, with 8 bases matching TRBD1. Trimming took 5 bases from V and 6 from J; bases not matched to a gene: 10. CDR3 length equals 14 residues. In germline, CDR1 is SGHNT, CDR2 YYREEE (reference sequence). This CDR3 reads CASSYGQGSGEQYF. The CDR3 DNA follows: TGTGCCAGCAGTTATGGACAGGGATCTGGCGAGCAGTACTTC.

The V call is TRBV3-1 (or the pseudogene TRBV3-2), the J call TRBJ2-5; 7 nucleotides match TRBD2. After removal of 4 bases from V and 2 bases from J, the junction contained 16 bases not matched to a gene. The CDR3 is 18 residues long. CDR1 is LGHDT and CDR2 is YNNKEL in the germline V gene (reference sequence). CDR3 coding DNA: TGTGCCAGCAGCCCCGTAACAACCGTTTGGCGGGGGCAAGAGACCCAGTACTTC. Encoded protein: CASSPVTTVWRGQETQYF.

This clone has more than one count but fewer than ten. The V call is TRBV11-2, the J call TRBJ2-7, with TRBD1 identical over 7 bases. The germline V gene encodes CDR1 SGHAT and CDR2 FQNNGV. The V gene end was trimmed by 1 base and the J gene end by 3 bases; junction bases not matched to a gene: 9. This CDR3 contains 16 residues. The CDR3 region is CASSLVFDREYYEQYF. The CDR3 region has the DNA TGTGCCAGCAGCTTAGTGTTCGACAGGGAATACTACGAGCAGTACTTC.

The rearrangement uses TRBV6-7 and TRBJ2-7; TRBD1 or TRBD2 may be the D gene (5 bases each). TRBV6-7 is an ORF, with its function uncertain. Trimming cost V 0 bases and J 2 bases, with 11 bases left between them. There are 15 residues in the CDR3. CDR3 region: CASSYSGTGPYEQYF. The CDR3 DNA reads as TGTGCCAGCAGTTACTCCGGGACCGGTCCCTACGAGCAGTACTTC.

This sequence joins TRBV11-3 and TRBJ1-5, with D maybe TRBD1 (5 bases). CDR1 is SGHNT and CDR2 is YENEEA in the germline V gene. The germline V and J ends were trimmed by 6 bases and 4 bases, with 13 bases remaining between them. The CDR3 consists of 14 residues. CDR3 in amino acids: CASRTTRGNQPQHF. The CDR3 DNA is TGTGCCAGCAGGACAACCCGGGGGAATCAGCCCCAGCATTTT.

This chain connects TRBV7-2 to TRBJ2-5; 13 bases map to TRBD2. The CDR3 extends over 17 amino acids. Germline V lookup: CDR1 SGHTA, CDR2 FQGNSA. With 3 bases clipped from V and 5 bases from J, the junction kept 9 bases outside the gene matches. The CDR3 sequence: CASSFPLAGGPTETQYF. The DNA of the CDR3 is TGTGCCAGCAGCTTCCCACTAGCGGGGGGGCCTACCGAGACCCAGTACTTC.

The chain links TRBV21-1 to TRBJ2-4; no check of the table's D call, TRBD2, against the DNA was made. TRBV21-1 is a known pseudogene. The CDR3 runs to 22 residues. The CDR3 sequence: CASSQKSGRLAGGILAKNIQYF. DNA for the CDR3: TGTGCCAGCAGCCAAAAATCCGGCCGACTAGCGGGGGGGATTCTAGCCAAAAACATTCAGTACTTC.

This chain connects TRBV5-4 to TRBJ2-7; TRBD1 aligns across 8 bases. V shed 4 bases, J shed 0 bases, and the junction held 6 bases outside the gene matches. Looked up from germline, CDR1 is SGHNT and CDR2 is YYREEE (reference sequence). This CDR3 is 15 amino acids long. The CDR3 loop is CASSRTGKSSYEQYF. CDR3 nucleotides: TGTGCCAGCAGCAGGACAGGGAAGAGCTCCTACGAGCAGTACTTC.

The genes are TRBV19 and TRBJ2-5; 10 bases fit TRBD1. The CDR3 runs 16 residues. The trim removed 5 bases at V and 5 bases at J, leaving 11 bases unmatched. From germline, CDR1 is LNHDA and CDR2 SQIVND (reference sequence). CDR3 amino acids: CASSPGTGARVETQYF. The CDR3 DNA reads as TGTGCCAGTAGTCCAGGGACAGGGGCAAGAGTGGAGACCCAGTACTTC.

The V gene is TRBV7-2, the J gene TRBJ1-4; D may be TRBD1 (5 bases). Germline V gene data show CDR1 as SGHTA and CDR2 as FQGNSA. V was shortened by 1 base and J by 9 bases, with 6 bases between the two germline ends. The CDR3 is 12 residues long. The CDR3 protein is CASSLGGKKLFF. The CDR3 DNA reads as TGTGCCAGCAGCTTAGGGGGCAAAAAACTGTTTTTT.

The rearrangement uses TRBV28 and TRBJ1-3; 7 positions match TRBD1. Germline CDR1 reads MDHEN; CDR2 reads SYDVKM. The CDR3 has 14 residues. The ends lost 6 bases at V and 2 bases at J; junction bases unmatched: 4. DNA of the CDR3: TGTGCCAGCAGGACTACAGGGGCTGGAAACACCATATATTTT. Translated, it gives CASRTTGAGNTIYF.

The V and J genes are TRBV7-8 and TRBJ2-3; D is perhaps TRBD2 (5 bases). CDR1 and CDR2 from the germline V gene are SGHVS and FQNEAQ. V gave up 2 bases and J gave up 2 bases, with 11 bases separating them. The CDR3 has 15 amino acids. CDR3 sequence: CASSLSGNPTDTQYF. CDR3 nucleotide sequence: TGTGCCAGCAGCTTATCGGGGAACCCCACAGATACGCAGTATTTT.

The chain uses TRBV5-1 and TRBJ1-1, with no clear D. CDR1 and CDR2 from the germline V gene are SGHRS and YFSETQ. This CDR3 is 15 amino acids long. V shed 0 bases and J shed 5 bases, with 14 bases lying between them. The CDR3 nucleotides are TGCGCCAGCAGCTTGGCCAGTGGCACCCAAACTGAAGCTTTCTTT. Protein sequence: CASSLASGTQTEAFF.

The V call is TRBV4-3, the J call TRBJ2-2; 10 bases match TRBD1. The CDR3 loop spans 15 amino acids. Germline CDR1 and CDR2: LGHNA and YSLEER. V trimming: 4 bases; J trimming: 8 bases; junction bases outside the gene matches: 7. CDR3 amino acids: CASSPRDRGSGELFF. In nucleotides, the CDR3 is TGCGCCAGCAGCCCCCGGGACAGGGGTTCTGGGGAGCTGTTTTTT.

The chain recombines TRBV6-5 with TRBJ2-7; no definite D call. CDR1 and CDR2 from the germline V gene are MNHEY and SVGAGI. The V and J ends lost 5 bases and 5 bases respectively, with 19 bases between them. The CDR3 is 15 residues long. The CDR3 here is CASSNQQTTKNEQYF. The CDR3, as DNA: TGTGCCAGCAGTAACCAGCAGACAACCAAGAACGAGCAGTACTTC.

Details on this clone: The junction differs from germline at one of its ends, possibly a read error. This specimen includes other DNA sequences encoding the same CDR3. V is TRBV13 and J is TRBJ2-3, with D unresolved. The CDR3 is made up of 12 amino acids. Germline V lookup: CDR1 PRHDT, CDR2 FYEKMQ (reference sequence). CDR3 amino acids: CASSLGTDTQYF. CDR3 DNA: TGTGCCAGCAGCCTAGGCACAGATACGCAGTATTTT.

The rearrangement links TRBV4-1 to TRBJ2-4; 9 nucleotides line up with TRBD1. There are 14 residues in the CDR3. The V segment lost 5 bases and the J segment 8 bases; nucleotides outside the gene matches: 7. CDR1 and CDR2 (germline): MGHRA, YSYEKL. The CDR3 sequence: CASSVRTGEDIQYF. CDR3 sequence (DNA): TGCGCCAGCAGCGTGCGGACAGGGGAGGACATTCAGTACTTC.